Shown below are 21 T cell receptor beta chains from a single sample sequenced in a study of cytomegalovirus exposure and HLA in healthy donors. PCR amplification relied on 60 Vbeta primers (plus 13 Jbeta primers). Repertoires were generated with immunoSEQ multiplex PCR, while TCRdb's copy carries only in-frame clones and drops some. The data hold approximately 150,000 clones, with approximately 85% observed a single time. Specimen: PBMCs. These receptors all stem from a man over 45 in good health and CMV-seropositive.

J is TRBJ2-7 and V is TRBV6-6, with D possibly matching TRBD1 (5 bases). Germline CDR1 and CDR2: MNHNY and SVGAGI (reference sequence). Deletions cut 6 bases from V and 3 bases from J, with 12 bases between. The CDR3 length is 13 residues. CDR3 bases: TGTGCCAGCAGCAATGGACAACTCTACGAGCAGTACTTC. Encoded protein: CASSNGQLYEQYF.

CDR3 in DNA: TGTGCCAGTAGTATAGCGGGACAGCTCAATCAGCCCCAGCATTTT. It codes for CASSIAGQLNQPQHF. This sequence joins TRBV19 and TRBJ1-5; TRBD1 matches 7 bases. The junction had 3 bases not matched to a gene; V was cut back by 1 base and J by 3 bases. This CDR3 is built from 15 residues. Looked up from germline, CDR1 is LNHDA and CDR2 is SQIVND (reference sequence).

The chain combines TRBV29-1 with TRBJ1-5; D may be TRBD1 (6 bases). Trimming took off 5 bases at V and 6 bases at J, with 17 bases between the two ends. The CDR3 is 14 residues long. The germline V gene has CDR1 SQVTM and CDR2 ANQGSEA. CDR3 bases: TGCAGCGTTCCAGGGGAAGGGGTCGCTCAGCCCCAGCATTTT. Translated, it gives CSVPGEGVAQPQHF.

The CDR3 spells CASRYLAAYEQYF. DNA for the CDR3: TGTGCCAGCAGATACCTAGCGGCCTACGAGCAGTACTTC. The V and J genes are TRBV5-6 and TRBJ2-5; 7 nucleotides line up with TRBD2. The end of the DNA is better explained by TRBJ2-7, so the J call may be wrong. The CDR3 is 13 amino acids. Per the germline V gene, CDR1 is SGHDT and CDR2 is YYEEEE.

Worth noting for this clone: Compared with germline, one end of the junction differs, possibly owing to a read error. The CDR3 protein is CASSPTGGITIYF. DNA of the CDR3: TGTGCCAGCAGCCCAACAGGGGGAATCACCATATATTTT. The chain uses TRBV5-5 and TRBJ1-3, with 8 bases fitting TRBD1. Germline CDR1 and CDR2: SGHKS and YYEKEE (reference sequence). The CDR3 extends over 13 amino acids.

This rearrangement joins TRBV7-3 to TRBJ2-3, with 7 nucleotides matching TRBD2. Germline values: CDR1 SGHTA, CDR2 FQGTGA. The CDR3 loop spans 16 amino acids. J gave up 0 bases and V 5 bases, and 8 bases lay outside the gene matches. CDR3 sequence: CASSPRGRGSTDTQYF. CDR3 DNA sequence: TGTGCCAGCAGCCCCCGAGGGCGGGGGAGCACAGATACGCAGTATTTT.

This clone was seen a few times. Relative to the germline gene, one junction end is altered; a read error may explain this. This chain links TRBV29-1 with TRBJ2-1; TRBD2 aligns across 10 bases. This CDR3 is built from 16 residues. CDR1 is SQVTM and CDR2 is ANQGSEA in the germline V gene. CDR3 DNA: TGCAGCGCTGAAGGGGGGCTAGCGGGAGTGTTCAATGAGCAGTTCTTC. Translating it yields CSAEGGLAGVFNEQFF.

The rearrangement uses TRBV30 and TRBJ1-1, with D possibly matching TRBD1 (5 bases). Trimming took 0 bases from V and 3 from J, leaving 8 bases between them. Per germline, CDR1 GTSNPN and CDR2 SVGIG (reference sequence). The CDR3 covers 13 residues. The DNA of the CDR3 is TGTGCCTGGAGTGTAAGCAGGGACACTGAAGCTTTCTTT. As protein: CAWSVSRDTEAFF.

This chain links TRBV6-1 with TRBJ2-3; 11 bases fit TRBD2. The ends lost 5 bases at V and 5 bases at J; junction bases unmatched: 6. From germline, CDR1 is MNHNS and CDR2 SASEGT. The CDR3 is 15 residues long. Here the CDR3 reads CASSPLAGAKDTQYF. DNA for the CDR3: TGTGCCAGCAGTCCACTAGCGGGAGCTAAAGATACGCAGTATTTT.

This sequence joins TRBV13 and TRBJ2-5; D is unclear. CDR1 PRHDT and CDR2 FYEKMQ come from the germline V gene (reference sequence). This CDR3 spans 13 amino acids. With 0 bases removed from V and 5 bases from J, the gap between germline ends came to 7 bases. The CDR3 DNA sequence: TGTGCCAGCAGCTTAGGCTCTAGGGAGACCCAGTACTTC. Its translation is CASSLGSRETQYF.

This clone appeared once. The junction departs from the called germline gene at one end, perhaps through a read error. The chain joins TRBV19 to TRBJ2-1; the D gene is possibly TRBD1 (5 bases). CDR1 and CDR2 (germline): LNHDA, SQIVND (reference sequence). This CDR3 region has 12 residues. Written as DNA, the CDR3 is TGTGCCAGTAACCAGGGTCACAATGAGCAGCTCTTC. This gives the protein CASNQGHNEQLF.

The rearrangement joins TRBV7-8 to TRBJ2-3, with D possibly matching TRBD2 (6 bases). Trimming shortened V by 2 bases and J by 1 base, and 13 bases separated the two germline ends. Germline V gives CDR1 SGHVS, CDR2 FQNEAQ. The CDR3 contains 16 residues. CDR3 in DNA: TGTGCCAGCAGCTTAAAGGGACTTACTGGCACAGATACGCAGTATTTT. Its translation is CASSLKGLTGTDTQYF.

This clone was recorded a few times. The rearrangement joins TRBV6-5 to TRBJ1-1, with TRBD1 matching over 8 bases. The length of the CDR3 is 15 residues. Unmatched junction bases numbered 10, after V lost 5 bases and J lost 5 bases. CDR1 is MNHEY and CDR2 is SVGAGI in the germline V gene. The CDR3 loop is CASSPQGARGTEAFF. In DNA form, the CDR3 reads TGTGCCAGCAGTCCTCAGGGGGCAAGAGGGACTGAAGCTTTCTTT.

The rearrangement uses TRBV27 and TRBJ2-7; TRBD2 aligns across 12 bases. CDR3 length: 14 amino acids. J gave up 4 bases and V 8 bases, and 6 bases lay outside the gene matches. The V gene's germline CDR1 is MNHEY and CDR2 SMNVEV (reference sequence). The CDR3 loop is CASGTSGFLYEQYF. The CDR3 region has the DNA TGTGCCAGCGGGACTAGCGGGTTTCTATACGAGCAGTACTTC.

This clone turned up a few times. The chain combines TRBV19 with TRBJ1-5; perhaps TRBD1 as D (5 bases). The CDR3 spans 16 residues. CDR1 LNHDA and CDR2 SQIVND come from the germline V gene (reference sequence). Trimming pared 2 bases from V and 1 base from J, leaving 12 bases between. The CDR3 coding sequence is TGTGCCAGTAGTATATCTACGGGGGTGAGCAATCAGCCCCAGCATTTT. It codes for CASSISTGVSNQPQHF.

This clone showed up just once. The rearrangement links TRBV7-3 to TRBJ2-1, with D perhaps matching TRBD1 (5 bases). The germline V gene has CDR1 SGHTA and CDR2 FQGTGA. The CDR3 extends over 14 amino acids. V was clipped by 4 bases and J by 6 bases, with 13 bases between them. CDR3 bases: TGTGCCAGCAGCTCCGACAGATCTGTCAATGAGCAGTTCTTC. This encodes CASSSDRSVNEQFF.

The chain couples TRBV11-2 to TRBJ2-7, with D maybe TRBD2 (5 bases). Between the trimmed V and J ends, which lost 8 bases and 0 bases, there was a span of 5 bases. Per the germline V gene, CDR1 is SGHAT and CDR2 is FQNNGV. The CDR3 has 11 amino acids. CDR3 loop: CASGSSYEQYF. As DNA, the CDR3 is TGTGCCAGCGGGAGCTCCTACGAGCAGTACTTC.

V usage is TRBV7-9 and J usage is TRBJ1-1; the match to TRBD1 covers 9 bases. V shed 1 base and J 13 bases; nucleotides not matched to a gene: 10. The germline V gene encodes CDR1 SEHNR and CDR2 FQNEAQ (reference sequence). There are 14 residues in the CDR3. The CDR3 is CASSLVSTGGDVFF. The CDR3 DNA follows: TGTGCCAGCAGCTTAGTTTCTACAGGGGGCGACGTTTTCTTT.

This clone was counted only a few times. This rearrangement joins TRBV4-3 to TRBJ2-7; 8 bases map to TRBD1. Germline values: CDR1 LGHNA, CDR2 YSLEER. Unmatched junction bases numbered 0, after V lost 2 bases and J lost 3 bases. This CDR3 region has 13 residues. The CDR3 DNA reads TGCGCCAGCAGCCAAACAGGGGGCTACGAGCAGTACTTC. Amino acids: CASSQTGGYEQYF.

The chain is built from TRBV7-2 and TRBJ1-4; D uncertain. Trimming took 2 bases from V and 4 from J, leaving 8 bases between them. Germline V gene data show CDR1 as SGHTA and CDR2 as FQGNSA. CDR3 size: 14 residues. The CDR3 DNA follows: TGTGCCAGCAGCTTACGACGGAGTAATGAAAAACTGTTTTTT. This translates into CASSLRRSNEKLFF. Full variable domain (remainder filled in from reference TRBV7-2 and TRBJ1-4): GAGVSQSPSNKVTEKGKDVELRCDPISGHTALYWYRQSLGQGLEFLIYFQGNSAPDKSGLPSDRFSAERTGGSVSTLTIQRTQQEDSAVYLCASSLRRSNEKLFFGSGTQLSVL.

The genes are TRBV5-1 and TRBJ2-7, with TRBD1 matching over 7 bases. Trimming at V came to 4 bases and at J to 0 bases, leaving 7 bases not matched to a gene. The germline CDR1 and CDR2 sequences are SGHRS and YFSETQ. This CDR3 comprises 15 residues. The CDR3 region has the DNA TGCGCCAGCAGCCCCACAGGACAGGTCTCCTACGAGCAGTACTTC. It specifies CASSPTGQVSYEQYF. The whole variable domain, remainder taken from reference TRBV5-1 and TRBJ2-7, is KAGVTQTPRYLIKTRGQQVTLSCSPISGHRSVSWYQQTPGQGLQFLFEYFSETQRNKGNFPGRFSGRQFSNSRSEMNVSTLELGDSALYLCASSPTGQVSYEQYFGPGTRLTVT.